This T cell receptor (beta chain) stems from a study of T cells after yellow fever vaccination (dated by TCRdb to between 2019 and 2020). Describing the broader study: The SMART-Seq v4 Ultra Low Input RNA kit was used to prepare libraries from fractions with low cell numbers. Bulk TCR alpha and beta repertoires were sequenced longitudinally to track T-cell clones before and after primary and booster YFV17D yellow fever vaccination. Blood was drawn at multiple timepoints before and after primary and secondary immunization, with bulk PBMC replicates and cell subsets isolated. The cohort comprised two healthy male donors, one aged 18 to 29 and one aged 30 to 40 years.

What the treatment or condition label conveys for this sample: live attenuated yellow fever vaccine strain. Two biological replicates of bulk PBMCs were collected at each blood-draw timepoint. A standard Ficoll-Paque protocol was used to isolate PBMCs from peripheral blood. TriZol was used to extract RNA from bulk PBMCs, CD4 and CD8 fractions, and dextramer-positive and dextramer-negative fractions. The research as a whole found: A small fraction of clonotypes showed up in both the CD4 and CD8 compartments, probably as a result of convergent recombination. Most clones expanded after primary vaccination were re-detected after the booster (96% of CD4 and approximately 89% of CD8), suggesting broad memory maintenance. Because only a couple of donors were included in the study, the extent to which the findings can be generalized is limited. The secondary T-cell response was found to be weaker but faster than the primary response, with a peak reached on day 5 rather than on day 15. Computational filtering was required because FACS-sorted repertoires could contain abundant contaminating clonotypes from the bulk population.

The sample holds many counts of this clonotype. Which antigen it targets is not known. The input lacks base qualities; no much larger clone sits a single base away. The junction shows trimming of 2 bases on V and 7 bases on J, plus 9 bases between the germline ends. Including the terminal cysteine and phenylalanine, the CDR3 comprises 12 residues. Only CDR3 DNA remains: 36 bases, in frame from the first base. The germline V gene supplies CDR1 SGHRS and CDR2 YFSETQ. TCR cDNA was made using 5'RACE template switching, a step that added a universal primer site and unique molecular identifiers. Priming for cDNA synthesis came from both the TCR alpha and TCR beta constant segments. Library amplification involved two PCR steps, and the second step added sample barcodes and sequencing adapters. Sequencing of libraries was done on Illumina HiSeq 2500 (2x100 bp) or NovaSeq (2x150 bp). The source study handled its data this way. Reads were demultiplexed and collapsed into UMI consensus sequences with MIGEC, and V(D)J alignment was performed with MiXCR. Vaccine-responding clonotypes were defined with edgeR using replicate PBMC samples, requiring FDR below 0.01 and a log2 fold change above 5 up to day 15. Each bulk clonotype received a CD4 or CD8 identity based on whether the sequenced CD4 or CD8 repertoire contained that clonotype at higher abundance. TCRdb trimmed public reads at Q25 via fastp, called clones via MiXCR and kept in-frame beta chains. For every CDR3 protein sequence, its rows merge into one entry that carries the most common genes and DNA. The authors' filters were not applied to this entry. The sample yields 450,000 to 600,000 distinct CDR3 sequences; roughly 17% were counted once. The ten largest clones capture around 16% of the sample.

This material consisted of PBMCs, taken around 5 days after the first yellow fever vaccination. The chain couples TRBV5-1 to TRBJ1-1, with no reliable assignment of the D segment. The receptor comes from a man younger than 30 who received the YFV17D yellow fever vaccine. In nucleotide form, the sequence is TGCGCCAGCAGCTTAGGCCGGGGTGAAGCTTTCTTT. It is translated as CASSLGRGEAFF.